Presented here are 16 T cell receptor beta chains from one specimen sequenced in a study of T cell responses to AZD1222 COVID-19 vaccine. Profiled with immunoSEQ multiplex PCR; TCRdb holds only in-frame clones, not every one. Of 80,000 to 95,000 clones detected, 88% appear once; the ten largest clones hold 4.7%. Sequenced material: peripheral blood, taken on day 0 of MenACWY control vaccination. Receptors originate from an adult in good health.

The chain employs TRBV4-1 and TRBJ1-2, with no clear D. Germline V lookup: CDR1 MGHRA, CDR2 YSYEKL. The germline V and J ends were trimmed by 0 bases and 0 bases, with 5 bases remaining between them. This CDR3 comprises 14 residues. The CDR3 protein is CASSQEVANYGYTF. The CDR3 DNA is TGCGCCAGCAGCCAAGAGGTGGCTAACTATGGCTACACCTTC.

This sequence joins TRBV11-2 and TRBJ2-5, with D possibly being TRBD1 or TRBD2 (5 bases each). CDR1 and CDR2 (germline): SGHAT, FQNNGV. V was trimmed by 5 bases and J by 7 bases, leaving 20 bases between them. CDR3 length equals 15 residues. DNA for the CDR3: TGTGCCAGCAGCCGCCTCCGAGGGGCGGAAGGGACCCAGTACTTC. This sequence encodes CASSRLRGAEGTQYF.

The V gene is TRBV10-1, the J gene TRBJ2-1; 13 bases fit TRBD2. The CDR3 loop spans 14 amino acids. CDR1 and CDR2 from the germline V gene are WNHNN and SYGVQD (reference sequence). V lost 6 bases, J lost 13 bases, and 9 bases stayed unmatched. The CDR3 reads CASSLSPGLAGQFF. The CDR3 region has the DNA TGCGCCAGCAGCCTATCCCCGGGACTAGCGGGACAGTTCTTC.

V is TRBV9 and J is TRBJ2-5; TRBD2 is a possible D gene (6 bases). CDR1 and CDR2 (germline): SGDLS, YYNGEE. The CDR3 length is 15 residues. Trimming pared 1 base from V and 1 base from J, leaving 11 bases between. This CDR3 reads CASSVTGTVQETQYF. The CDR3 nucleotides are TGTGCCAGCAGCGTAACCGGGACTGTCCAAGAGACCCAGTACTTC.

A few counts support this clone. The rearrangement joins TRBV19 to TRBJ1-2; D is unclear. Trimming stripped 3 bases from V and 0 bases from J, with 11 bases between. The CDR3 is made up of 15 amino acids. The germline gives CDR1 LNHDA, CDR2 SQIVND (reference sequence). CDR3 sequence reads: CASSIGHNTNYGYTF. CDR3 DNA sequence: TGTGCCAGTAGTATTGGGCACAATACTAACTATGGCTACACCTTC.

The chain uses TRBV18 and TRBJ2-7; 7 nucleotides align to TRBD2. Germline values: CDR1 KGHSH, CDR2 LQKENI. Trimming took 3 bases from V and 1 from J; bases not matched to a gene: 6. CDR3 length: 15 amino acids. The CDR3 nucleotides read TGTGCCAGCTCACCCGTGGGAGGGTTATCCTACGAGCAGTACTTC. It is translated as CASSPVGGLSYEQYF.

The chain has TRBV19 and TRBJ2-7; no reliable D call. Germline V lookup: CDR1 LNHDA, CDR2 SQIVND (reference sequence). Trimming shortened V by 3 bases and J by 0 bases, and 9 bases separated the two germline ends. This CDR3 has 14 residues. Here the CDR3 DNA reads TGTGCCAGTAGTATGCCTAGTAGCTCCTACGAGCAGTACTTC. Residues: CASSMPSSSYEQYF.

The CDR3, as DNA: TGTGCCTGGGCTGGCAAGGGGTCGGGGGAGCAGTACTTC. It codes for CAWAGKGSGEQYF. The J gene is TRBJ2-7, the V gene TRBV30; D may be TRBD1 or TRBD2 (5 bases each). V was cut by 5 bases and J by 7 bases, with 18 bases left in between. CDR3 length equals 13 residues. The germline V gene has CDR1 GTSNPN and CDR2 SVGIG (reference sequence).

The rearrangement links TRBV3-1 (or the pseudogene TRBV3-2) to TRBJ1-6, with TRBD1 matching over 10 bases. The junction had 1 base not matched to a gene; V was cut back by 3 bases and J by 8 bases. This CDR3 contains 14 residues. Germline V gene lookup returns CDR1 LGHDT and CDR2 YNNKEL (reference sequence). The CDR3 DNA is TGTGCCAGCAGCCACGGGACAGGGGATTCACCCCTCCACTTT. Its protein product is CASSHGTGDSPLHF.

The V call is TRBV12-3 or TRBV12-4, the J call TRBJ2-5, with D possibly being TRBD1 (5 bases). The ends were cut back, 5 bases at V and 5 bases at J, with 9 bases in the middle. This CDR3 is 12 amino acids long. The CDR3 nucleotides read TGTGCCAGCAGTCCATGGGGCGAGACCCAGTACTTC. Protein sequence: CASSPWGETQYF.

The rearrangement joins TRBV5-1 to TRBJ1-2; D might be TRBD1 (5 bases). Germline V lookup: CDR1 SGHRS, CDR2 YFSETQ. Trimming removed 3 bases at V and 7 bases at J, with 19 bases between. The CDR3 is 15 residues long. This CDR3 reads CASSSGTTKGAGYTF. The CDR3, as DNA: TGCGCCAGCAGCTCGGGGACGACGAAAGGGGCTGGCTACACCTTC. Complete variable domain (other parts from reference TRBV5-1 and TRBJ1-2): KAGVTQTPRYLIKTRGQQVTLSCSPISGHRSVSWYQQTPGQGLQFLFEYFSETQRNKGNFPGRFSGRQFSNSRSEMNVSTLELGDSALYLCASSSGTTKGAGYTFGSGTRLTVV.

The CDR3: CASTPSERGTEAFF. The CDR3 nucleotides read TGTGCCAGCACCCCCTCGGAGAGGGGGACTGAAGCTTTCTTT. The V gene is TRBV28, the J gene TRBJ1-1; weak D call: TRBD1 (6 bases). Trimming stripped 7 bases from V and 5 bases from J, with 17 bases between. The V gene's germline CDR1 is MDHEN and CDR2 SYDVKM. This CDR3 has 14 amino acids.

V gene TRBV21-1 combines with J gene TRBJ1-1. TRBV21-1 has pseudogene status. The CDR3 extends over 14 amino acids. CDR3 sequence (DNA): TGTGCCAGCAGCAGGTGGACTTTGAACACTGAAGCTTTCTTT. It translates to CASSRWTLNTEAFF.

The V and J genes are TRBV19 and TRBJ2-7, with a possible D match to TRBD1 (5 bases). V lost 1 base and J lost 4, with 14 bases in between. The CDR3 has 15 residues. The germline V gene has CDR1 LNHDA and CDR2 SQIVND (reference sequence). Here the CDR3 DNA reads TGTGCCAGTAGTATAGGGGCCTCAGCAGGGTACGAGCAGTACTTC. Protein product: CASSIGASAGYEQYF. Full variable domain (remainder filled in from reference TRBV19 and TRBJ2-7): DGGITQSPKYLFRKEGQNVTLSCEQNLNHDAMYWYRQDPGQGLRLIYYSQIVNDFQKGDIAEGYSVSREKKESFPLTVTSAQKNPTAFYLCASSIGASAGYEQYFGPGTRLTVT.

This clone was found a few times. CDR3 protein: CASSLTFNQPQHF. Here the CDR3 DNA reads TGTGCCAGCAGTTTAACGTTCAATCAGCCCCAGCATTTT. The V gene is TRBV27, the J gene TRBJ1-5, with no clear D. This CDR3 region has 13 residues. CDR1 is MNHEY, CDR2 SMNVEV, per germline (reference sequence). Trimming removed 2 bases at V and 3 bases at J, with 5 bases between.

V is TRBV30 and J is TRBJ2-3; D is perhaps TRBD1 (6 bases). Germline CDR1 and CDR2: GTSNPN and SVGIG (reference sequence). The CDR3 length is 14 residues. Trimming removed 2 bases at V and 2 bases at J, with 11 bases between. This chain's CDR3 is CAWSTGLPTDTQYF. The CDR3 DNA reads as TGTGCCTGGAGTACAGGGTTACCCACAGATACGCAGTATTTT.